The rows below give T cell receptor beta chains drawn from one sample of a study of T cell responses to AZD1222 COVID-19 vaccine. Sequencing was performed with immunoSEQ multiplex PCR; in TCRdb, only in-frame clones are kept and a portion is missing. The table lists around 65,000 clones, around 81% of them singletons. Sequencing was performed on peripheral blood, taken 28 days after the second AZD1222 dose. Receptors were obtained from an adult who received the AZD1222 COVID-19 vaccine. Each CDR3 is given with its conserved first and last residue. A D gene is named only where the DNA matches it firmly. The listing skips clone size in some rows; elsewhere it reads once, few, many or a size class.

D: TRBD1
V: TRBV6-2/TRBV6-3
size: -
J: TRBJ1-5
DNA: TGTGCCAGCAGTCTTGAGACAGGGGGGCGTCAGCCCCAGCATTTT
CDR3: CASSLETGGRQPQHF

D: -
V: TRBV7-6
size: -
J: TRBJ1-4
DNA: TGTGCCAGCAGCAACAACCGGGACGCAACTAATGAAAAACTGTTTTTT
CDR3: CASSNNRDATNEKLFF

D: -
V: TRBV4-1
size: -
J: TRBJ2-3
DNA: TGCGCCAGCAGCCAAGCAGGGGATACAGATACGCAGTATTTT
CDR3: CASSQAGDTDTQYF

D: TRBD2
V: TRBV5-1
size: -
J: TRBJ2-7
DNA: TGCGCCAGCAGCCTACAAAGGGGACTAGAGCCTCGCGAGCAGTACTTC
CDR3: CASSLQRGLEPREQYF

D: TRBD2
V: TRBV11-2
size: -
J: TRBJ2-1
DNA: TGTGCCAGCAGCCCGCGACTAGCGGGAGAGGTTTTGCAGTTCTTC
CDR3: CASSPRLAGEVLQFF

D: TRBD2
V: TRBV29-1
size: -
J: TRBJ2-7
DNA: TGCAGCGTTGAAGCCGGGACTAGCGGGTTGATATCCTACGAGCAGTACTTC
CDR3: CSVEAGTSGLISYEQYF

D: -
V: TRBV30
size: -
J: TRBJ2-7
DNA: TGTGCCTGGAGTAGGGAATTCTACGAGCAGTACTTC
CDR3: CAWSREFYEQYF

D: -
V: TRBV6-2/TRBV6-3
size: -
J: TRBJ2-7
DNA: TGTGCCAGCAGTTACGGAATCTACTACACCTACTACGAGCAGTACTTC
CDR3: CASSYGIYYTYYEQYF

D: -
V: TRBV19
size: -
J: TRBJ2-6
DNA: TGTGCCAGTAGTATGAGCAGCTCTGGGGCCAACGTCCTGACTTTC
CDR3: CASSMSSSGANVLTF

D: -
V: TRBV6-5
size: -
J: TRBJ2-3
DNA: TGTGCCAGCAGCCCCCTACTAGGAAGCACAGATACGCAGTATTTT
CDR3: CASSPLLGSTDTQYF

D: -
V: TRBV27
size: -
J: TRBJ2-1
DNA: TGTGCCAGCAGTTATGGGGAGGGGGCCCCGAAGGAGTTCTTC
CDR3: CASSYGEGAPKEFF

D: -
V: TRBV29-1
size: -
J: TRBJ2-7
DNA: TGCAGCGTTACCAGCCATAGCCCTCAAAATCGCTACGAGCAGTACTTC
CDR3: CSVTSHSPQNRYEQYF

D: -
V: TRBV29-1
size: -
J: TRBJ1-2
DNA: TGCAGCGTTCATACAGGCGCTCAGAGTGGCTACACCTTC
CDR3: CSVHTGAQSGYTF

D: -
V: TRBV11-3
size: -
J: TRBJ1-1
DNA: TGTGCCAGCAGTAAAATGAACACTGAAGCTTTCTTT
CDR3: CASSKMNTEAFF

D: -
V: TRBV29-1
size: -
J: TRBJ1-2
DNA: TGCAGCGTTGAACCGGGGGCCTATGGCTACACCTTC
CDR3: CSVEPGAYGYTF

D: -
V: TRBV12-3/TRBV12-4
size: -
J: TRBJ2-5
DNA: TGTGCCACCCGAACGGGGGCAGTGGAGACCCAGTACTTC
CDR3: CATRTGAVETQYF

D: -
V: TRBV28
size: few
J: TRBJ1-1
DNA: TGTGCCAGCAGTTTAGGCGGGATTGGGAACACTGAAGCTTTCTTT
CDR3: CASSLGGIGNTEAFF

D: TRBD1
V: TRBV4-3
size: -
J: TRBJ1-2
DNA: TGCGCCAGCAGCCAAGATCACAGGGGCCCGGTACACTACACCTTC
CDR3: CASSQDHRGPVHYTF

D: -
V: TRBV25-1
size: once
J: TRBJ2-1
DNA: TGTGCCAGCAGTGAATTGGGGAATTCTTACAATGAGCAGTTCTTC
CDR3: CASSELGNSYNEQFF

D: -
V: TRBV5-1
size: -
J: TRBJ2-6
DNA: TGCGCCAGCAGCCCCGGGGCGAGCTCTGGGGCCAACGTCCTGACTTTC
CDR3: CASSPGASSGANVLTF

D: TRBD1
V: TRBV30
size: -
J: TRBJ1-3
DNA: TGTGCCTGGAGGCCCCGCGACAGGGTTGGAAACACCATATATTTT
CDR3: CAWRPRDRVGNTIYF

D: TRBD1
V: TRBV5-1
size: -
J: TRBJ2-7
DNA: TGCGCCAGCAGCTTGGCTCGCACAGGGGGCGAGGGGTTCTACGAGCAGTACTTC
CDR3: CASSLARTGGEGFYEQYF

D: TRBD2
V: TRBV6-6
size: -
J: TRBJ2-2
DNA: TGTGCCAGCCTCGAATGGGGGGGTAGCACCGGGGAGCTGTTTTTT
CDR3: CASLEWGGSTGELFF

D: -
V: TRBV12-3/TRBV12-4
size: -
J: TRBJ2-5
DNA: TGTGCCAGCAGTTTTAAAAGGGAAGAGACCCAGTACTTC
CDR3: CASSFKREETQYF

D: TRBD2
V: TRBV6-2/TRBV6-3
size: -
J: TRBJ2-5
DNA: TGTGCCAGCAGTTACGAGACTAGCGGGACGGTTGAGACCCAGTACTTC
CDR3: CASSYETSGTVETQYF

D: TRBD1
V: TRBV30
size: -
J: TRBJ2-7
DNA: TGTGCCTGGAGTTCAGGGGGTGCCTACGAGCAGTACTTC
CDR3: CAWSSGGAYEQYF

D: TRBD2
V: TRBV6-5
size: -
J: TRBJ2-3
DNA: TGTGCCAGCAGTTACGTAGGAGCGGGAGCAGATACGCAGTATTTT
CDR3: CASSYVGAGADTQYF

D: TRBD1
V: TRBV28
size: -
J: TRBJ1-6
DNA: TGTGCCAACAGGGACAGGGGGAATTCACCCCTCCACTTT
CDR3: CANRDRGNSPLHF

D: TRBD2
V: TRBV7-3
size: -
J: TRBJ2-1
DNA: TGTGCCAGCAGCCCCCTAGCGGGAGTTTACAATGAGCAGTTCTTC
CDR3: CASSPLAGVYNEQFF

D: -
V: TRBV7-2
size: -
J: TRBJ2-6
DNA: TGTGCCAGCAGCTTATTAACAGGGTCCCTCTCTGGGGCCAACGTCCTGACTTTC
CDR3: CASSLLTGSLSGANVLTF

D: -
V: TRBV25-1
size: -
J: TRBJ2-7
DNA: TGTGCCAGCAGTGAATATACCGGGGCGAGCTACGAGCAGTACTTC
CDR3: CASSEYTGASYEQYF

D: -
V: TRBV19
size: once
J: TRBJ2-1
DNA: TGTGCCAGTAGTATTGGGGGGGCTTACAATGAGCAGTTCTTC
CDR3: CASSIGGAYNEQFF

D: TRBD1
V: TRBV5-1
size: -
J: TRBJ2-1
DNA: TGCGCCAGCAGCTTGGTAGGACAGGGGAACAATGAGCAGTTCTTC
CDR3: CASSLVGQGNNEQFF

D: -
V: TRBV6-5
size: -
J: TRBJ1-1
DNA: TGTGCCAGCAGTTACTCCGGTGAGAACACTGAAGCTTTCTTT
CDR3: CASSYSGENTEAFF

D: -
V: TRBV28
size: few
J: TRBJ2-7
DNA: TGTGCCAGCAGTGGGCCCGAGGCAGGAGCCTACGAGCAGTACTTC
CDR3: CASSGPEAGAYEQYF

D: -
V: TRBV6-5
size: -
J: TRBJ2-1
DNA: TGTGCCAGCAGTTACTCGGGAACGGAGGGAAATGAGCAGTTCTTC
CDR3: CASSYSGTEGNEQFF

D: TRBD1
V: TRBV27
size: -
J: TRBJ2-5
DNA: TGTGCCACATCTTGGACAGGGCAAGAGACCCAGTACTTC
CDR3: CATSWTGQETQYF

D: TRBD1
V: TRBV19
size: -
J: TRBJ1-5
DNA: TGTGCCAGTAGTTCCCAGGGGGCGAGCAATCAGCCCCAGCATTTT
CDR3: CASSSQGASNQPQHF

D: -
V: TRBV24-1
size: few
J: TRBJ2-5
DNA: TGTGCCACGGCGGGACAGAAAGAGACCCAGTACTTC
CDR3: CATAGQKETQYF

D: TRBD2
V: TRBV28
size: -
J: TRBJ2-1
DNA: TGTGCCAGCAGTTTTGTTAGCGGGACCAAGTACAATGAGCAGTTCTTC
CDR3: CASSFVSGTKYNEQFF

D: -
V: TRBV6-6
size: -
J: TRBJ2-7
DNA: TGTGCCTCGATAGGGCAGTCTTACTACGAGCAGTACTTC
CDR3: CASIGQSYYEQYF

D: -
V: TRBV5-1
size: -
J: TRBJ1-4
DNA: TGCGCCAGCAGCTTGGGCAGGGAATATTCAAATGAAAAACTGTTTTTT
CDR3: CASSLGREYSNEKLFF

D: -
V: TRBV28
size: -
J: TRBJ2-3
DNA: TGTGCCAGCAGTTTGGAGTCAGGGCTCACAGATACGCAGTATTTT
CDR3: CASSLESGLTDTQYF

D: TRBD1
V: TRBV6-6
size: -
J: TRBJ1-4
DNA: TGTGCCAGCAGTTACGACAGGGTGGGCGAAAAACTGTTTTTT
CDR3: CASSYDRVGEKLFF

D: -
V: TRBV2
size: once
J: TRBJ1-1
DNA: TGTGCCAGCAGTGAGGGGGTGGGGTGGGCTGAAGCTTTCTTT
CDR3: CASSEGVGWAEAFF

D: -
V: TRBV28
size: -
J: TRBJ2-1
DNA: TGTGCCAGCAGCCAAAGCCTAGCACGGGAGCAGTTCTTC
CDR3: CASSQSLAREQFF

D: TRBD2
V: TRBV5-1
size: -
J: TRBJ2-7
DNA: TGCGCCAGCAGTCGGGGGGAGGTTCGCGACGAGCAGTACTTC
CDR3: CASSRGEVRDEQYF

D: -
V: TRBV12-3/TRBV12-4
size: -
J: TRBJ2-1
DNA: TGTGCCAGCAGGACCGGGGCCGTTGAGCAGTTCTTC
CDR3: CASRTGAVEQFF

D: -
V: TRBV19
size: -
J: TRBJ2-1
DNA: TGTGCCAGTAGTATAAGTTCTCGGAGCTCCTACAATGAGCAGTTCTTC
CDR3: CASSISSRSSYNEQFF

D: TRBD2
V: TRBV7-3
size: once
J: TRBJ2-2
DNA: TGTGCCAGCAGCCAACGGGCTAGCGGGAACACCGGGGAGCTGTTTTTT
CDR3: CASSQRASGNTGELFF

D: TRBD1
V: TRBV15
size: few
J: TRBJ1-2
DNA: TGTGCCACCAAACAAGGACAGGGGATCTATGGCTACACCTTC
CDR3: CATKQGQGIYGYTF

D: TRBD2
V: TRBV9
size: -
J: TRBJ2-2
DNA: TGTGCCAGCAGCTTAGCGGGAGGGCCATTGGGGGAGCTGTTTTTT
CDR3: CASSLAGGPLGELFF